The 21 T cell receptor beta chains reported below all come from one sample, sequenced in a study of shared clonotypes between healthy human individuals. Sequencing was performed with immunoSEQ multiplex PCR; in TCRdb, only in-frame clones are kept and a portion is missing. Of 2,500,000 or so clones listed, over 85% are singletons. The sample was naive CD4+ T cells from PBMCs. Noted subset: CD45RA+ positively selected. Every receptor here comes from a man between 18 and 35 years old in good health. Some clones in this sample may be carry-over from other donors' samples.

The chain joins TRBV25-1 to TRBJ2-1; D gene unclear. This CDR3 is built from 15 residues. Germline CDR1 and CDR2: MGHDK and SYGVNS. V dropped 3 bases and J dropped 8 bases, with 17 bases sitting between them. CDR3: CASSDAVRLWDEQFF. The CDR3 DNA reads TGTGCCAGCAGTGACGCCGTGCGTCTTTGGGATGAGCAGTTCTTC.

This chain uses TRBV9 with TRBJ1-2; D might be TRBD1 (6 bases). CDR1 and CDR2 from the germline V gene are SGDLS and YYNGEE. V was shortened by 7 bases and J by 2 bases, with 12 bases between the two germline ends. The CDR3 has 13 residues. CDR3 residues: CASGPTGNYGYTF. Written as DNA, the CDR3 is TGTGCCAGCGGCCCCACAGGGAACTATGGCTACACCTTC.

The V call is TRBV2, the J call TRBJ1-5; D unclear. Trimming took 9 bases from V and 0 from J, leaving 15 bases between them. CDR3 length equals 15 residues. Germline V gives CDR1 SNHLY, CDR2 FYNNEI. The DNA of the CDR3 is TGTGCCAGTAAGGAACAGTCCAATAGCAATCAGCCCCAGCATTTT. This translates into CASKEQSNSNQPQHF.

CDR3: CASSLALVPNTEAFF. In nucleotides, the CDR3 is TGTGCCAGCAGCTTAGCCCTAGTCCCGAACACTGAAGCTTTCTTT. V gene TRBV11-2 combines with J gene TRBJ1-1; D is ambiguous. Germline V CDR1 and CDR2: SGHAT, FQNNGV. Between the trimmed V and J ends, which lost 1 base and 1 base, there was a span of 10 bases. The length of the CDR3 is 15 residues.

CDR3 bases: TGTGCCAGCAGCTTAGTCGGCCGGGCCCTTACTCCAGGGAACACTGAAGCTTTCTTT. Its protein is CASSLVGRALTPGNTEAFF. The gene calls are TRBV7-8 and TRBJ1-1; D call uncertain. This CDR3 region has 19 residues. In germline, CDR1 is SGHVS, CDR2 FQNEAQ. V gave up 1 base and J gave up 1 base, with 22 bases separating them.

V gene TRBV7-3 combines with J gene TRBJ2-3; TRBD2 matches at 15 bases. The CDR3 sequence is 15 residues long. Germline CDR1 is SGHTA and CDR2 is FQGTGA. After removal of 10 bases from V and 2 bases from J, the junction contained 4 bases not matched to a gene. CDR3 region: CATGLAGGPTDTQYF. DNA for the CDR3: TGTGCCACCGGACTAGCGGGAGGGCCCACAGATACGCAGTATTTT.

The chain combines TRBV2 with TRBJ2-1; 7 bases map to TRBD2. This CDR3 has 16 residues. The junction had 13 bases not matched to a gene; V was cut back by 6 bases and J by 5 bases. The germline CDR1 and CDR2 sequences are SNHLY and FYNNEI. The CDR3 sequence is CASRQPWRETDNEQFF. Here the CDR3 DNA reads TGTGCCAGCAGACAACCGTGGCGGGAGACCGACAATGAGCAGTTCTTC.

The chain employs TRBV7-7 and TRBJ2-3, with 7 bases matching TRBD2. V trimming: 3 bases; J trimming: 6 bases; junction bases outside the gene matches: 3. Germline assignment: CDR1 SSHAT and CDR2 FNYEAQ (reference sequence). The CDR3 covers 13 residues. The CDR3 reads CASSFGGGDTQYF. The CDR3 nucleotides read TGTGCCAGCAGCTTTGGGGGAGGGGATACGCAGTATTTT.

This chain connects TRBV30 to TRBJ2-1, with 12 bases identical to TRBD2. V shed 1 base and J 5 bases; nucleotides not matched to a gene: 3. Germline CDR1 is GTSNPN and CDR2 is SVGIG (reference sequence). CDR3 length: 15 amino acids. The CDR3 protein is CAWSARTSGNNEQFF. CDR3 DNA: TGTGCCTGGAGTGCGCGGACTAGCGGGAACAATGAGCAGTTCTTC.

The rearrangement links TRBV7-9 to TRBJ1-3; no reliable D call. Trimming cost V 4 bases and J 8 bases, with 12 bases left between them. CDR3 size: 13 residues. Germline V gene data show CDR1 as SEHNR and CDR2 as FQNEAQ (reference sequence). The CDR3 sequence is CASSWRSQDTIYF. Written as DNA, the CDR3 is TGTGCCAGCAGCTGGAGGAGTCAAGACACCATATATTTT.

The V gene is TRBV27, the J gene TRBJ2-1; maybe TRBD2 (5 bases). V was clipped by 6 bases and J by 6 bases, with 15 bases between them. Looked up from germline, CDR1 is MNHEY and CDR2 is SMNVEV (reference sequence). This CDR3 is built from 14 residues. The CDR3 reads CASRALGSLNEQFF. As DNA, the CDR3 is TGTGCCAGCAGGGCACTAGGGAGCCTCAATGAGCAGTTCTTC.

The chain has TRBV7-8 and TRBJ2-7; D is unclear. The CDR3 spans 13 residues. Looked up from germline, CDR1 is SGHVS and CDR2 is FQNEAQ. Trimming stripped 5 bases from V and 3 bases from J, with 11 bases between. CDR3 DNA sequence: TGTGCCAGCAGCCAGGAGCTAGACTACGAGCAGTACTTC. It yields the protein CASSQELDYEQYF.

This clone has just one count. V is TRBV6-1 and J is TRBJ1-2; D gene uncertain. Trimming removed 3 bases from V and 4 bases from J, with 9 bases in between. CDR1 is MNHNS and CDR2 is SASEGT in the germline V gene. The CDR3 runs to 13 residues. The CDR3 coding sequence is TGTGCCAGCAGTGACACAGCGCCCTATGGCTACACCTTC. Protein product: CASSDTAPYGYTF.

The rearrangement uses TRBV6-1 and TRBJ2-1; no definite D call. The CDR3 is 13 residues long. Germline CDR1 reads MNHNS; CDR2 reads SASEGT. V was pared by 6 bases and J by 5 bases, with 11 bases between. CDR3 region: CASRVPLDNEQFF. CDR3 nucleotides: TGTGCCAGCAGAGTACCCCTAGACAATGAGCAGTTCTTC.

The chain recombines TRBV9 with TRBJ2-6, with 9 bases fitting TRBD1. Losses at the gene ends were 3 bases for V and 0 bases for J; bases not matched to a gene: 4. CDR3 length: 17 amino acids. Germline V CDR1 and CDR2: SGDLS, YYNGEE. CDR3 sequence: CASSAGTGPSGANVLTF. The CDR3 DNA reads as TGTGCCAGCAGCGCCGGGACAGGGCCCTCTGGGGCCAACGTCCTGACTTTC.

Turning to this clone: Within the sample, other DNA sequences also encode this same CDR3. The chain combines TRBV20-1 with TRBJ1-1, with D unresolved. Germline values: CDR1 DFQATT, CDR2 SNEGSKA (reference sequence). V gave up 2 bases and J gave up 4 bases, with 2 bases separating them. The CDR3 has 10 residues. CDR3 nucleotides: TGCAGTGCTAGATCCACTGAAGCTTTCTTT. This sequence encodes CSARSTEAFF.

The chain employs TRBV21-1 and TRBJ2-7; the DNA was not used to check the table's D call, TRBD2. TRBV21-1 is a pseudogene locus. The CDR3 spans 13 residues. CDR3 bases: TGTGCCAGCAGCAAAGGCGGGAGCTACGAGCAGTACTTC. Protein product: CASSKGGSYEQYF.

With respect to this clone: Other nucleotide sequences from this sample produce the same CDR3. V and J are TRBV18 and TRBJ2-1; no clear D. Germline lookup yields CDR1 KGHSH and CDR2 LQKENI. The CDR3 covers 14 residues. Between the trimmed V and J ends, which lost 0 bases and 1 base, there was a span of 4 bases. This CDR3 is CASSPPSSYNEQFF. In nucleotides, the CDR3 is TGTGCCAGCTCACCACCCAGTTCCTACAATGAGCAGTTCTTC.

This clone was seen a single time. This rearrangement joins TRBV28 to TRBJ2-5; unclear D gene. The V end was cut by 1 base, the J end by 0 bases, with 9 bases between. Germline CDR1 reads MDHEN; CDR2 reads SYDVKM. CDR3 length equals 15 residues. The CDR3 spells CASSLYPRNQETQYF. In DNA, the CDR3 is TGTGCCAGCAGTTTATACCCCCGGAACCAAGAGACCCAGTACTTC. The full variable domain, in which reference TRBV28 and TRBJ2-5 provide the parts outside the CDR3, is DVKVTQSSRYLVKRTGEKVFLECVQDMDHENMFWYRQDPGLGLRLIYFSYDVKMKEKGDIPEGYSVSREKKERFSLILESASTNQTSMYLCASSLYPRNQETQYFGPGTRLLVL.

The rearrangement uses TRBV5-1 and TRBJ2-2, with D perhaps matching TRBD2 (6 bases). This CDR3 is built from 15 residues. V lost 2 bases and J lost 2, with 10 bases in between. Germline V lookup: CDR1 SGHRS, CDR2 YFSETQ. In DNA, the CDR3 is TGCGCCAGCAGCTTTCTGGGGGGAAACACCGGGGAGCTGTTTTTT. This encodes CASSFLGGNTGELFF.

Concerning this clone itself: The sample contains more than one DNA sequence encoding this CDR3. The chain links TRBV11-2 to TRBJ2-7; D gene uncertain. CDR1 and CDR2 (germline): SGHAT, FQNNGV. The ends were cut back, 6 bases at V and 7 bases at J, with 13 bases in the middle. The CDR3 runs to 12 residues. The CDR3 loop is CASSPASYEQYF. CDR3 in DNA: TGTGCCAGCAGTCCGGCCAGTTATGAGCAGTACTTC.